This T cell receptor (beta chain) was recorded in a study of cytomegalovirus exposure and HLA in healthy donors. Generated by immunoSEQ multiplex PCR, the TCRdb table keeps only in-frame clones and is missing some. Here the sample spans approximately 150,000 clones, more than 85% being singletons. Study results and caveats: Subsequent analysis of the approximately 110 validation repertoires found a tendency for first-cohort TCR clusters to co-occur. Most TCR sequences were uncommon, yet certain public TCRs appeared in many donors.

Details on this clone: Its specificity is unknown.

The sequencing input was PBMCs. This receptor was taken from a man aged 18-30 years in good health and CMV-seropositive.

In nucleotides, the CDR3 is TGTGCGAGAACTAAAAAGGCCCAGTACTTC. This encodes CARTKKAQYF. The J gene is TRBJ2-5, the V gene TRBV12-5; D gene unclear. The CDR3 runs to 10 residues. From germline, CDR1 is LGHNT and CDR2 FRNRAP.